These 23 T cell receptor beta chains were all obtained from the same sample, sequenced in a study of cytomegalovirus exposure and HLA in healthy donors. Researchers ran the PCR with 60 Vbeta and 13 Jbeta primers. The assay was immunoSEQ multiplex PCR, and TCRdb's table has in-frame clones only and misses some. The table records more than 150,000 clones, 80% of them present only once. Sample: PBMCs. Receptors were obtained from a girl between 5 and 17 years old in good health and CMV-seropositive.

This chain uses TRBV5-1 with TRBJ2-5, with 8 nucleotides matching TRBD2. Per germline, CDR1 SGHRS and CDR2 YFSETQ. This CDR3 comprises 16 residues. Unmatched junction bases numbered 13, after V lost 4 bases and J lost 5 bases. The CDR3 loop is CASSIIVGLGQETQYF. CDR3 DNA: TGCGCCAGCAGCATCATTGTGGGACTAGGGCAGGAGACCCAGTACTTC.

The genes are TRBV27 and TRBJ1-4, with D unresolved. With 3 bases removed from V and 7 bases from J, the gap between germline ends came to 12 bases. CDR1 MNHEY and CDR2 SMNVEV come from the germline V gene (reference sequence). The CDR3 length is 14 residues. CDR3 bases: TGTGCCAGCAGTTTCCTCGACTTGAGTGAAAAACTGTTTTTT. This translates into CASSFLDLSEKLFF.

The chain uses TRBV30 and TRBJ1-1; possibly TRBD1 for D (6 bases). The germline V and J ends were trimmed by 4 bases and 1 base, with 7 bases remaining between them. CDR1 and CDR2 (germline): GTSNPN, SVGIG (reference sequence). The CDR3 spans 12 residues. This CDR3 is CAWKDRNTEAFF. The CDR3 coding sequence is TGTGCCTGGAAGGACAGGAACACTGAAGCTTTCTTT.

The rearrangement joins TRBV11-2 to TRBJ2-7; D uncertain. V was trimmed by 3 bases and J by 5 bases, leaving 11 bases between them. From germline, CDR1 is SGHAT and CDR2 FQNNGV. The CDR3 consists of 13 residues. CDR3 nucleotide sequence: TGTGCCAGCAGCTTGAGAAGAGTTGACGAGCAGTACTTC. It encodes CASSLRRVDEQYF.

This chain links TRBV27 with TRBJ2-3; D is possibly TRBD1 (5 bases). CDR3 length: 17 amino acids. The germline gives CDR1 MNHEY, CDR2 SMNVEV (reference sequence). V was trimmed by 1 base and J by 2 bases, leaving 16 bases between them. CDR3 sequence reads: CASSLYPDRIFTDTQYF. The CDR3 coding sequence is TGTGCCAGCAGTTTATACCCCGACAGAATCTTCACAGATACGCAGTATTTT.

This chain uses TRBV27 with TRBJ1-4; no reliable D call. This CDR3 has 13 residues. The germline V gene has CDR1 MNHEY and CDR2 SMNVEV (reference sequence). The V end was cut by 0 bases, the J end by 7 bases, with 6 bases between. CDR3: CASSLSVFEKLFF. Here the CDR3 DNA reads TGTGCCAGCAGTTTATCCGTATTTGAAAAACTGTTTTTT.

This clone was seen a few times. The chain links TRBV5-1 to TRBJ2-1; D is unresolved. V lost 0 bases, J lost 2 bases, and 15 bases lay in between. The CDR3 has 17 residues. Germline CDR1 reads SGHRS; CDR2 reads YFSETQ. CDR3 nucleotides: TGCGCCAGCAGCTTGGAGCCCGCGCGGTCCACCTACAATGAGCAGTTCTTC. Its translation is CASSLEPARSTYNEQFF.

The chain is built from TRBV13 and TRBJ2-2; TRBD2 matches at 8 bases. This CDR3 contains 16 residues. CDR1 is PRHDT, CDR2 FYEKMQ, per germline (reference sequence). Trimming cost V 3 bases and J 2 bases; bases outside gene matches: 5. The CDR3, as DNA: TGTGCCAGCAGCTTTTTAAGCGGGGGAAACACCGGGGAGCTGTTTTTT. This codes for CASSFLSGGNTGELFF.

This chain links TRBV5-1 with TRBJ2-3, with 10 bases lining up with TRBD2. V dropped 6 bases and J dropped 4; count of bases not matched to a gene: 8. The CDR3 covers 15 residues. Looked up from germline, CDR1 is SGHRS and CDR2 is YFSETQ. The CDR3 protein is CASKLAGEPADTQYF. CDR3 bases: TGCGCCAGCAAGCTAGCGGGAGAACCCGCAGATACGCAGTATTTT.

This chain uses TRBV6-1 with TRBJ2-5, with 11 bases lining up with TRBD2. CDR3 length: 15 residues. The V gene's germline CDR1 is MNHNS and CDR2 SASEGT. Losses at the gene ends were 5 bases for V and 5 bases for J; bases not matched to a gene: 7. DNA for the CDR3: TGTGCCAGCAGTCCCTTAGCGGGAGGGGGTGAGACCCAGTACTTC. The encoded protein is CASSPLAGGGETQYF.

This clone was detected only a few times. The chain links TRBV5-6 to TRBJ1-1; tentative D call: TRBD1 (6 bases). Germline CDR1 SGHDT, CDR2 YYEEEE. The ends were cut back, 4 bases at V and 7 bases at J, with 11 bases in the middle. CDR3 size: 12 residues. CDR3 in amino acids: CASSTGTIEAFF. The CDR3 DNA follows: TGTGCCAGCAGCACCGGGACAATTGAAGCTTTCTTT.

The rearrangement joins TRBV6-5 to TRBJ1-6, with 9 bases fitting TRBD1. Germline assignment: CDR1 MNHEY and CDR2 SVGAGI. CDR3 length: 14 amino acids. Trimming removed 5 bases from V and 10 bases from J; junction bases left unmatched: 6. CDR3 sequence reads: CASSRTGVRSPLHF. CDR3 bases: TGTGCCAGCAGTCGGACAGGGGTACGATCACCCCTCCACTTT.

The CDR3, as DNA: TGTGCCAGCAGCTCGACGGGGAACTATGGCTACACCTTC. This encodes CASSSTGNYGYTF. This chain uses TRBV11-2 with TRBJ1-2; D is unclear. There are 13 residues in the CDR3. CDR1 SGHAT and CDR2 FQNNGV come from the germline V gene. Trimming shortened V by 4 bases and J by 2 bases, and 8 bases separated the two germline ends.

This chain connects TRBV13 to TRBJ1-4; 9 bases align to TRBD1. The germline gives CDR1 PRHDT, CDR2 FYEKMQ (reference sequence). This CDR3 region has 15 residues. V shed 6 bases, J shed 3 bases, and the junction held 5 bases outside the gene matches. This chain's CDR3 is CASREQGAANEKLFF. For the CDR3, the DNA is TGTGCCAGCAGGGAACAGGGGGCAGCTAATGAAAAACTGTTTTTT.

This chain links TRBV18 with TRBJ1-1; a weak D match, TRBD1 (5 bases). The CDR3 has 19 residues. Germline CDR1 reads KGHSH; CDR2 reads LQKENI. Trimming stripped 2 bases from V and 3 bases from J, with 25 bases between. The CDR3 region is CASSPWYWGVSPGDTEAFF. The CDR3 region has the DNA TGTGCCAGCTCACCATGGTATTGGGGTGTCTCACCGGGGGACACTGAAGCTTTCTTT.

With respect to this clone: One end of the junction varies from germline; a read error may be responsible. The CDR3 DNA is TGTGCTAGCAGCTTAGGGCTAGCGGGAAGCCAAGAGACCCAGTACTTC. Translation gives CASSLGLAGSQETQYF. The chain is built from TRBV7-7 and TRBJ2-5; 9 nucleotides agree with TRBD2. The CDR3 runs 16 residues. The V gene's germline CDR1 is SSHAT and CDR2 FNYEAQ (reference sequence).

The V gene is TRBV14, the J gene TRBJ2-5, with D possibly TRBD1 on 6 matching bases. Between the trimmed V and J ends, which lost 1 base and 1 base, there was a span of 10 bases. This CDR3 contains 15 residues. Per the germline V gene, CDR1 is SGHDN and CDR2 is FVKESK. The CDR3 region is CASSQATGFQETQYF. The CDR3 bases are TGTGCCAGCAGCCAAGCTACAGGGTTCCAAGAGACCCAGTACTTC.

The chain employs TRBV10-1 and TRBJ2-2; perhaps TRBD2 as D (6 bases). V was clipped by 0 bases and J by 4 bases, with 9 bases between them. The CDR3 is 15 amino acids. In germline, CDR1 is WNHNN, CDR2 SYGVQD (reference sequence). This CDR3 is CASSESRRGTGELFF. The CDR3 nucleotides read TGCGCCAGCAGTGAGTCGAGGCGGGGCACCGGGGAGCTGTTTTTT.

The chain couples TRBV29-1 to TRBJ2-1; 7 bases map to TRBD2. CDR1 is SQVTM and CDR2 is ANQGSEA in the germline V gene. The CDR3 is 16 residues long. V shed 0 bases, J shed 8 bases, and the junction held 13 bases outside the gene matches. CDR3 in DNA: TGCAGCGTTGAAGATCTCATTCGGACTAGTAGGTATGAGCAGTTCTTC. Amino acid sequence: CSVEDLIRTSRYEQFF.

This chain links TRBV25-1 with TRBJ1-1; maybe TRBD1 (5 bases). V lost 3 bases, J lost 9 bases, and 20 bases lay in between. This CDR3 region has 15 residues. The V gene's germline CDR1 is MGHDK and CDR2 SYGVNS. CDR3 in DNA: TGTGCCAGCAGTGACCCGATCGGGACTTCCGAAAAAGCTTTCTTT. This gives the protein CASSDPIGTSEKAFF.

The genes are TRBV4-1 and TRBJ2-1; no clear D gene. Germline V gives CDR1 MGHRA, CDR2 YSYEKL. The CDR3 is 17 residues long. Trimming stripped 0 bases from V and 0 bases from J, with 12 bases between. The CDR3 DNA reads TGCGCCAGCAGCCAAGATAGACTCCTGCCCTCCTACAATGAGCAGTTCTTC. Its translation is CASSQDRLLPSYNEQFF.

The chain couples TRBV27 to TRBJ1-5; D may be TRBD1 (6 bases). The CDR3 runs 15 residues. Trimming pared 4 bases from V and 2 bases from J, leaving 12 bases between. CDR1 MNHEY and CDR2 SMNVEV come from the germline V gene (reference sequence). CDR3 DNA: TGTGCCAGCAGTTCCGGACAGCCTGGCAATCAGCCCCAGCATTTT. Protein product: CASSSGQPGNQPQHF.

As regards this clone: The same CDR3 arises from other DNA sequences in this sample as well. The chain uses TRBV18 and TRBJ1-2; 7 bases line up with TRBD1. Germline CDR1 reads KGHSH; CDR2 reads LQKENI. V lost 6 bases to trimming and J lost 0 bases; unmatched junction nucleotides: 4. The CDR3 contains 14 residues. The CDR3 sequence: CASSPDRANYGYTF. The CDR3 bases are TGTGCCAGCTCTCCCGACAGGGCTAACTATGGCTACACCTTC.